The rows below give T cell receptor beta chains drawn from one sample of a study of T cell responses to AZD1222 COVID-19 vaccine. Generated by immunoSEQ multiplex PCR, the TCRdb table keeps only in-frame clones and is missing some. This sample has about 110,000 clones; more than 70% occur once, and the top ten carry approximately 3%. Material: peripheral blood, obtained on day 0 of MenACWY control vaccination. The receptors shown here come from an adult in good health. Each CDR3 is given with its conserved first and last residue. The order of the fields is V gene, D gene, clone size, J gene, CDR3 protein, CDR3 DNA. The D gene is left open where the match is weak. A clone size is listed for some rows: how often the clone was seen (once, few, many), or a class if it is expanded.

V: TRBV6-5; D: -; size: -; J: TRBJ1-1; CDR3: CASSYSRGVNTEAFF; DNA: TGTGCCAGCAGTTACTCCCGTGGCGTGAACACTGAAGCTTTCTTT
V: TRBV6-1; D: -; size: -; J: TRBJ2-3; CDR3: CASSEDRSTDTQYF; DNA: TGTGCCAGCAGTGAAGACAGGAGCACAGATACGCAGTATTTT
V: TRBV19; D: TRBD1; size: few; J: TRBJ2-1; CDR3: CASSSRGRGSSYNEQFF; DNA: TGTGCCAGTAGCTCCAGGGGGCGCGGTAGCTCCTACAATGAGCAGTTCTTC
V: TRBV7-9; D: TRBD1; size: -; J: TRBJ1-5; CDR3: CASSLTGTGNQPQHF; DNA: TGTGCCAGCAGCCTAACAGGGACAGGGAATCAGCCCCAGCATTTT
V: TRBV4-1; D: -; size: once; J: TRBJ2-1; CDR3: CASSQDPRGGYNEQFF; DNA: TGCGCCAGCAGCCAAGATCCCCGGGGAGGATACAATGAGCAGTTCTTC
V: TRBV5-4; D: -; size: -; J: TRBJ1-6; CDR3: CASSLGGKNSPLHF; DNA: TGTGCCAGCAGCTTGGGAGGAAAGAATTCACCCCTCCACTTT
V: TRBV19; D: -; size: -; J: TRBJ1-1; CDR3: CASSIVHKAFF; DNA: TGTGCCAGTAGTATAGTGCATAAAGCTTTCTTT
V: TRBV6-5; D: -; size: -; J: TRBJ2-7; CDR3: CASTSGYEQYF; DNA: TGTGCCAGCACTAGTGGCTACGAGCAGTACTTC
V: TRBV6-6; D: -; size: -; J: TRBJ1-1; CDR3: CASSYVQAEAFF; DNA: TGTGCCAGCAGTTACGTTCAGGCTGAAGCTTTCTTT
V: TRBV18; D: -; size: -; J: TRBJ1-2; CDR3: CASSPPGGLNYGYTF; DNA: TGTGCCAGCTCACCCCCCGGGGGGTTGAACTATGGCTACACCTTC
V: TRBV13; D: TRBD1; size: -; J: TRBJ1-4; CDR3: CASSLAPGTGNEKLFF; DNA: TGTGCCAGCAGCTTAGCCCCCGGGACAGGAAATGAAAAACTGTTTTTT